Its frequency marks the clone carrying this TCR beta chain as medium-sized. Its antigen is not identified. These data originate in a study of CXCR3-negative and CXCR3-positive naive CD8 T cells. Study-wide points: Most assays were run on fresh PBMCs (CXCR3 expression partially decreased after cryopreservation). CXCR3-positive naive cells had more hydrophobic TRB CDR3s than CXCR3-negative naive cells.

UMI-tagged TRB cDNA libraries were built via 5' RACE. TCRdb reprocessed the 5' RACE reads, keeping one entry per CDR3 protein, no DNA. This specimen shows approximately 6,800 distinct CDR3 sequences; the ten leading clones hold 1% to 1.5%. The CDR3 is 13 residues long. Per germline, CDR1 SGHTA and CDR2 FQGTGA. The clonotype was recovered from a human donor in good health. Some clones in this sample may be carry-over from other donors' samples. Material: naive CXCR3- CD8+ T cells from blood. Subset meaning: CD45RO-CCR7+CD27+CD95- naive CD8+ T cells lacking CXCR3 (TNR3-). This sequence joins TRBV7-3 and TRBJ2-3. CDR3 residues: CASSLIGTDTQYF.